The source of this TCR beta chain is a study of blood T cells in healthy people across ages. Study observations and caveats: Age brought a roughly linear fall in TCR beta diversity measured per million T cells.

The CDR3 is made up of 14 amino acids. From germline, CDR1 is DFQATT and CDR2 SNEGSKA (reference sequence). A second PCR, run for roughly 7 to 12 cycles, used a sample-barcoded 5' primer plus a J-beta primer mix. TCRdb re-called the 5' RACE reads with MiXCR, one entry per CDR3 protein. This table has roughly 1.4 million distinct CDR3 sequences, almost 60% appearing once. On this clonotype itself: The antigen remains unidentified.

This chain connects TRBV20-1 to TRBJ2-4; D is possibly TRBD2 (7 bases). Gene TRBJ2-7 matches the end of the DNA better, so the J call may be wrong. This TCR derives from a man aged 18-30 years in good health. Source material: blood. The CDR3 DNA reads as TGCAGTGCTAGAACCGCCAGGGGAGGGTACGAGCAGTACTTC. It translates to CSARTARGGYEQYF.